This passage covers 14 T cell receptor beta chains from one sample sequenced in a study of blood T cell repertoires in COVID-19. Using immunoSEQ multiplex PCR, the repertoire was profiled, and TCRdb retains in-frame clones only, with some absent. This table has under 500,000 clones, roughly 89% appearing once. Source material: peripheral blood. The receptor set was obtained from a woman aged 30 to 39 with acute or convalescent COVID-19.

This sequence joins TRBV28 and TRBJ1-2; D is possibly TRBD1 (5 bases). The CDR3 has 16 residues. Trimming removed 6 bases from V and 7 bases from J, with 24 bases in between. The germline gives CDR1 MDHEN, CDR2 SYDVKM. The CDR3 spells CASSTTPPTAGGGYTF. The CDR3 region has the DNA TGTGCCAGCAGCACCACTCCCCCGACAGCCGGGGGTGGCTACACCTTC.

The V and J genes are TRBV5-1 and TRBJ1-2, with TRBD1 as a possible D gene (5 bases). Trimming shortened V by 0 bases and J by 1 base, and 16 bases separated the two germline ends. Germline V gene data show CDR1 as SGHRS and CDR2 as YFSETQ. This CDR3 has 17 amino acids. In DNA, the CDR3 is TGCGCCAGCAGCTTGGCCGTCCACGACAGTGTTAACTATGGCTACACCTTC. Its protein is CASSLAVHDSVNYGYTF.

The chain carries TRBV7-9 and TRBJ1-1, with D hard to call. V dropped 2 bases and J dropped 1 base, with 14 bases sitting between them. The CDR3 contains 16 residues. Germline values: CDR1 SEHNR, CDR2 FQNEAQ (reference sequence). The CDR3 bases are TGTGCCAGCAGCTTATTGGCGGGGAGGCGGAACACTGAAGCTTTCTTT. It encodes CASSLLAGRRNTEAFF. The variable domain in full, with the rest retrieved from reference TRBV7-9 and TRBJ1-1, is DTGVSQNPRHKITKRGQNVTFRCDPISEHNRLYWYRQTLGQGPEFLTYFQNEAQLEKSRLLSDRFSAERPKGSFSTLEIQRTEQGDSAMYLCASSLLAGRRNTEAFFGQGTRLTVV.

The chain couples TRBV12-3 or TRBV12-4 to TRBJ1-2, with a possible D match to TRBD1 (5 bases). CDR3 length: 13 amino acids. V was trimmed by 3 bases and J by 8 bases, leaving 13 bases between them. CDR3 nucleotides: TGTGCCAGCAGTTTCGGGGGGAATATGGGCTACACCTTC. This gives the protein CASSFGGNMGYTF.

The V and J genes are TRBV7-9 and TRBJ1-1, with D possibly matching TRBD1 (5 bases). The CDR3 sequence is 14 residues long. V gave up 6 bases and J gave up 6 bases, with 17 bases separating them. Germline values: CDR1 SEHNR, CDR2 FQNEAQ (reference sequence). The CDR3 protein is CASSPVGGGSEAFF. The CDR3 bases are TGTGCCAGCAGTCCCGTGGGTGGGGGGTCTGAAGCTTTCTTT.

The chain recombines TRBV6-6 with TRBJ2-7; tentatively, D is TRBD1 (5 bases). The CDR3 runs to 15 residues. The ends were cut back, 4 bases at V and 5 bases at J, with 18 bases in the middle. Per germline, CDR1 MNHNY and CDR2 SVGAGI (reference sequence). The chain's CDR3 is CASSLTTERLNEQYF. The CDR3 bases are TGTGCCAGCAGTTTAACGACAGAGAGATTGAACGAGCAGTACTTC.

The V and J genes are TRBV2 and TRBJ1-2, with TRBD1 as a possible D gene (5 bases). CDR3 length: 14 residues. Between the trimmed V and J ends, which lost 4 bases and 5 bases, there was a span of 14 bases. CDR1 and CDR2 from the germline V gene are SNHLY and FYNNEI. The chain's CDR3 is CASSVRGLAYGYTF. The CDR3 DNA reads TGTGCCAGCAGTGTTAGGGGATTGGCGTATGGCTACACCTTC.

This clone was seen once. This chain joins TRBV11-2 and TRBJ1-5; possibly TRBD1 for D (6 bases). The germline V gene has CDR1 SGHAT and CDR2 FQNNGV. V was pared by 1 base and J by 7 bases, with 8 bases between. The CDR3 is 13 amino acids. The chain's CDR3 is CASSLAGAQPQHF. In nucleotides, the CDR3 is TGTGCCAGCAGCTTAGCAGGGGCCCAGCCCCAGCATTTT.

This clone was counted only a few times. The chain recombines TRBV5-3 with TRBJ1-6; 8 nucleotides match TRBD1. TRBV5-3 is recorded as an ORF, its role being uncertain. The CDR3 contains 17 residues. Trimming took 6 bases from V and 7 from J; bases not matched to a gene: 15. The CDR3 DNA follows: TGTGCCAGAAACCCCAACGACAGGGGAGTAAACAATTCACCCCTCCACTTT. Translating it yields CARNPNDRGVNNSPLHF.

The chain uses TRBV28 and TRBJ2-7, with 8 positions matching TRBD1. This CDR3 region has 13 residues. The germline gives CDR1 MDHEN, CDR2 SYDVKM. J gave up 2 bases and V 5 bases, and 2 bases lay outside the gene matches. The CDR3 nucleotides read TGTGCCAGCAGTGGACAGGGACCCTACGAGCAGTACTTC. The encoded protein is CASSGQGPYEQYF.

The gene calls are TRBV20-1 and TRBJ2-1; no clear D. Germline CDR1 DFQATT, CDR2 SNEGSKA (reference sequence). CDR3 length: 13 residues. V was pared by 3 bases and J by 10 bases, with 16 bases between. CDR3 region: CSASEPTLSEQFF. In DNA form, the CDR3 reads TGCAGTGCTAGTGAACCCACGCTGAGCGAGCAGTTCTTC.

V usage is TRBV2 and J usage is TRBJ2-7; 7 bases align to TRBD1. Trimming at V came to 7 bases and at J to 0 bases, leaving 9 bases not matched to a gene. Germline V gene sequence: CDR1 SNHLY, CDR2 FYNNEI. The CDR3 is made up of 15 amino acids. The CDR3 reads CASTLYRTGSYEQYF. The CDR3 DNA reads TGTGCCAGCACCCTCTATAGGACAGGCTCCTACGAGCAGTACTTC.

The chain uses TRBV2 and TRBJ2-3; 7 positions match TRBD2. The CDR3 has 15 residues. Germline assignment: CDR1 SNHLY and CDR2 FYNNEI. Unmatched junction bases numbered 4, after V lost 2 bases and J lost 2 bases. The CDR3 loop reads CASSELAVNTDTQYF. CDR3 DNA: TGTGCCAGCAGTGAACTAGCGGTAAACACAGATACGCAGTATTTT. Full variable domain (rest looked up from reference TRBV2 and TRBJ2-3): EPEVTQTPSHQVTQMGQEVILRCVPISNHLYFYWYRQILGQKVEFLVSFYNNEISEKSEIFDDQFSVERPDGSNFTLKIRSTKLEDSAMYFCASSELAVNTDTQYFGPGTRLTVL.

This chain links TRBV9 with TRBJ2-7, with TRBD2 as a possible D gene (5 bases). V shed 0 bases and J shed 7 bases, with 11 bases lying between them. The CDR3 length is 13 residues. Germline V CDR1 and CDR2: SGDLS, YYNGEE. The CDR3 nucleotides are TGTGCCAGCAGCGTAGCAGGCCGCGGGGAGCAGTACTTC. Translated, it gives CASSVAGRGEQYF.